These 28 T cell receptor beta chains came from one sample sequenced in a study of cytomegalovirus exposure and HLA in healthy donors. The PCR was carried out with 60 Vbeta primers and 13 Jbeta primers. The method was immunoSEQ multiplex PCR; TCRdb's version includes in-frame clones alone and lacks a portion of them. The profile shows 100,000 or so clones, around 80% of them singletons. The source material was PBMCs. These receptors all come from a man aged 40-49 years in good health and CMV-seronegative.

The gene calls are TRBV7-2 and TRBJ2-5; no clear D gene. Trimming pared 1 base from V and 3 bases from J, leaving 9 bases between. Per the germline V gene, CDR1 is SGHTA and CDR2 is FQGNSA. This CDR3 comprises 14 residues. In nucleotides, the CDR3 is TGTGCCAGCAGCTTAGTTTTTTCGGAAGAGACCCAGTACTTC. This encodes CASSLVFSEETQYF.

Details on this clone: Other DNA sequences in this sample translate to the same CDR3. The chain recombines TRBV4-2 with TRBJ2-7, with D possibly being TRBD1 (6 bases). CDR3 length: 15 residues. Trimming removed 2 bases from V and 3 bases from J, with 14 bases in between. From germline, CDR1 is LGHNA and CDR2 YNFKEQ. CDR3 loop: CASSQNRDTYYEQYF. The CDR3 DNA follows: TGTGCCAGCAGCCAAAACCGGGACACTTACTACGAGCAGTACTTC.

This CDR3 reads CASSFSRQAEAFF. The DNA for the CDR3 is TGTGCCAGCAGCTTCTCTCGACAGGCTGAAGCTTTCTTT. The rearrangement links TRBV7-2 to TRBJ1-1, with D perhaps matching TRBD1 (6 bases). Trimming pared 3 bases from V and 6 bases from J, leaving 11 bases between. From germline, CDR1 is SGHTA and CDR2 FQGNSA. The CDR3 sequence is 13 residues long.

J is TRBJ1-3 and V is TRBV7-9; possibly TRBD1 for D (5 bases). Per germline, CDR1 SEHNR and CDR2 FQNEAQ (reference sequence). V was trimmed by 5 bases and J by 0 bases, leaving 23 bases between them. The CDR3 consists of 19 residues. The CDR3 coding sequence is TGTGCCAGCAGCCCCCCGAGGCAGGGCACGAAATCCTCTGGAAACACCATATATTTT. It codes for CASSPPRQGTKSSGNTIYF.

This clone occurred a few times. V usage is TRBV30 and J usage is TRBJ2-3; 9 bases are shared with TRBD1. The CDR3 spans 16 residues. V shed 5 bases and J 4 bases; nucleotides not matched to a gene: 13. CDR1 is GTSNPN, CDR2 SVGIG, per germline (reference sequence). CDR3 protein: CAWSLGLDRGSDTQYF. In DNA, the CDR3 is TGTGCCTGGTCCCTTGGTTTGGACAGGGGATCAGATACGCAGTATTTT. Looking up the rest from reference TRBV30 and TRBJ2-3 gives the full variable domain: SQTIHQWPATLVQPVGSPLSLECTVEGTSNPNLYWYRQAAGRGLQLLFYSVGIGQISSEVPQNLSASRPQDRQFILSSKKLLLSDSGFYLCAWSLGLDRGSDTQYFGPGTRLTVL.

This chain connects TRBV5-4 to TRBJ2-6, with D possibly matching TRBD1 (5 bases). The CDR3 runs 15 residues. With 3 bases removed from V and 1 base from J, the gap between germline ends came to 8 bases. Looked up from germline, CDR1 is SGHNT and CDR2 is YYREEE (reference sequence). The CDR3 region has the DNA TGTGCCAGCAGCTCCAGGGTATCTGGGGCCAACGTCCTGACTTTC. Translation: CASSSRVSGANVLTF.

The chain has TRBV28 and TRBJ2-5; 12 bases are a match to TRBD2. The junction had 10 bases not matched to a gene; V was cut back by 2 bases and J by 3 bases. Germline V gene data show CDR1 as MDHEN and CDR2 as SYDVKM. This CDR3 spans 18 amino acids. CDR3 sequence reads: CASSLARLAGEKEETQYF. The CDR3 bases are TGTGCCAGCAGTTTAGCAAGACTAGCGGGGGAAAAGGAAGAGACCCAGTACTTC.

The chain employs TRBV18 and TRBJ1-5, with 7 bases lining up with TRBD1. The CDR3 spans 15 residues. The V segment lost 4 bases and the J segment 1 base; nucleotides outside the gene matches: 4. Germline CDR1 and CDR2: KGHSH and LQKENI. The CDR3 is CASSLTGLSNQPQHF. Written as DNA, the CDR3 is TGTGCCAGCTCACTGACAGGGTTGAGCAATCAGCCCCAGCATTTT. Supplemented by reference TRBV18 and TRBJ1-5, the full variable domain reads NAGVMQNPRHLVRRRGQEARLRCSPMKGHSHVYWYRQLPEEGLKFMVYLQKENIIDESGMPKERFSAEFPKEGPSILRIQQVVRGDSAAYFCASSLTGLSNQPQHFGDGTRLSIL.

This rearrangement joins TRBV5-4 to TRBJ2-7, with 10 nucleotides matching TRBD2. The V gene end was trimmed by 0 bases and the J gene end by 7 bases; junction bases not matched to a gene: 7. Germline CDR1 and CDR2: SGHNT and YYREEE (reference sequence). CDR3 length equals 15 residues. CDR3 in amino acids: CASSLGGSGGLEQYF. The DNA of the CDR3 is TGTGCCAGCAGCTTGGGCGGTAGCGGGGGGTTAGAGCAGTACTTC.

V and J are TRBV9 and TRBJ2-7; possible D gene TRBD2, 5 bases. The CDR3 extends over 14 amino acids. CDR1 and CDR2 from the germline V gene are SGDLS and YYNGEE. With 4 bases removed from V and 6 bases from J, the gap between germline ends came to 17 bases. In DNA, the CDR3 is TGTGCCAGCAGCCCGATCGAGGGTTCGAGCGAGCAGTACTTC. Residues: CASSPIEGSSEQYF.

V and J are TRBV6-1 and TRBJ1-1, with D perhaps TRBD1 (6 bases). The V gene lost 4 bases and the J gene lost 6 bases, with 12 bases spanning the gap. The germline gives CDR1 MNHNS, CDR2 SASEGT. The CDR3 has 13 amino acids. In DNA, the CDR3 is TGTGCCAGCAGTGGCCCACAGGGTTCTGAAGCTTTCTTT. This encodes CASSGPQGSEAFF.

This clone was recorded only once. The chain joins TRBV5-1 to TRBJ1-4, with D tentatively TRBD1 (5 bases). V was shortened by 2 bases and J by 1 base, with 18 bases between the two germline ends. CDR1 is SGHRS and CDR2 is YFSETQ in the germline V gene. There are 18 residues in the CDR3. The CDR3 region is CASSFSSASTETNEKLFF. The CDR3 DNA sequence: TGCGCCAGCAGCTTTTCGTCGGCCTCGACAGAAACTAATGAAAAACTGTTTTTT. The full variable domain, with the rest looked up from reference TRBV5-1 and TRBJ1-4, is KAGVTQTPRYLIKTRGQQVTLSCSPISGHRSVSWYQQTPGQGLQFLFEYFSETQRNKGNFPGRFSGRQFSNSRSEMNVSTLELGDSALYLCASSFSSASTETNEKLFFGSGTQLSVL.

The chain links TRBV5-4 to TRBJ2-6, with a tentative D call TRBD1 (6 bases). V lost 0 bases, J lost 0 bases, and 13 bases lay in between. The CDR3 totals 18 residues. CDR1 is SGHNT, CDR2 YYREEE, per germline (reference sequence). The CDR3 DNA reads TGTGCCAGCAGCTTGGGGGGGACAACCAACTCTGGGGCCAACGTCCTGACTTTC. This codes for CASSLGGTTNSGANVLTF.

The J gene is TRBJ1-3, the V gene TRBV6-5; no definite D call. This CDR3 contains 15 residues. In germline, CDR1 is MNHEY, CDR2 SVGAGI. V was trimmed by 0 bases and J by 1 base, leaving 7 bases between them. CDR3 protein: CASSYSKISGNTIYF. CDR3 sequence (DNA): TGTGCCAGCAGTTACTCTAAAATATCTGGAAACACCATATATTTT.

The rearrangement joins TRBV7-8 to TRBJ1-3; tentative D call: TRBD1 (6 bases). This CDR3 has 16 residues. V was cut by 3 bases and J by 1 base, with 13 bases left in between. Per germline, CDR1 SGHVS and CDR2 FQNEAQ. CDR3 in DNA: TGTGCCAGCAGCTTTGGCGAACAGGGTTCTGGAAACACCATATATTTT. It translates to CASSFGEQGSGNTIYF.

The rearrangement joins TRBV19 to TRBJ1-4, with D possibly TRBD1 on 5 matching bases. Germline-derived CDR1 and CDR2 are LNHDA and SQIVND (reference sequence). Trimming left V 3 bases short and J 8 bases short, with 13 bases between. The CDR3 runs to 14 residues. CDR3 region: CASSIFREEEKLFF. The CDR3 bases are TGTGCCAGTAGTATTTTCAGGGAGGAAGAAAAACTGTTTTTT.

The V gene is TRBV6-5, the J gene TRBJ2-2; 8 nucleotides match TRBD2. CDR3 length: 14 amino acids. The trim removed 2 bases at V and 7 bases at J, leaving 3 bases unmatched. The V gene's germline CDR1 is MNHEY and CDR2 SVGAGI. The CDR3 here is CASSYGLAGGELFF. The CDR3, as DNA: TGTGCCAGCAGTTACGGGCTAGCGGGCGGGGAGCTGTTTTTT.

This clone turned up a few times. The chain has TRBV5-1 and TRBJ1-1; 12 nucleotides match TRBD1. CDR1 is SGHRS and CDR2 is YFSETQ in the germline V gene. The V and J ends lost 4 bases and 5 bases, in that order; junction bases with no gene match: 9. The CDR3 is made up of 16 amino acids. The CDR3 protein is CASSPGTGGDLTEAFF. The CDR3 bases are TGCGCCAGCAGCCCGGGGACAGGGGGCGATCTTACTGAAGCTTTCTTT.

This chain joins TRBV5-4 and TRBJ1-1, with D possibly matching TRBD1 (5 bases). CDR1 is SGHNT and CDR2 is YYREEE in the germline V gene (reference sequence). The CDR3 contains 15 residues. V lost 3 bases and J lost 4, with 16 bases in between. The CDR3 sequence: CASSWGLGASTEAFF. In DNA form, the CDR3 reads TGTGCCAGCAGCTGGGGCCTTGGGGCAAGCACTGAAGCTTTCTTT.

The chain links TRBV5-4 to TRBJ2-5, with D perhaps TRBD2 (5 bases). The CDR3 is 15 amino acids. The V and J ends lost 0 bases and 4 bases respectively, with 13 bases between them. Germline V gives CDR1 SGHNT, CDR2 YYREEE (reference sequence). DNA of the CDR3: TGTGCCAGCAGCTTGGTTACGGCGGGCCTAGAGACCCAGTACTTC. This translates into CASSLVTAGLETQYF.

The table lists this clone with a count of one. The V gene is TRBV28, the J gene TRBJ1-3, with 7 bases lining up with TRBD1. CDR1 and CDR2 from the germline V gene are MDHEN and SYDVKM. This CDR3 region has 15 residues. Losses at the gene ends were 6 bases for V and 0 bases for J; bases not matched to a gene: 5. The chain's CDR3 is CASRRQGPSGNTIYF. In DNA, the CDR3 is TGTGCCAGCAGAAGACAGGGTCCCTCTGGAAACACCATATATTTT.

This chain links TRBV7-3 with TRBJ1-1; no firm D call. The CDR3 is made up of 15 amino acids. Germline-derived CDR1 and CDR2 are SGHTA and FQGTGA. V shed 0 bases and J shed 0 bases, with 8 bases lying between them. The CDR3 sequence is CASSLTPVMNTEAFF. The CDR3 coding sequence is TGTGCCAGCAGCTTAACCCCAGTTATGAACACTGAAGCTTTCTTT.

The CDR3 here is CANEGRGQETQYF. In DNA form, the CDR3 reads TGTGCCAACGAGGGAAGAGGTCAAGAGACCCAGTACTTC. The chain is built from TRBV2 and TRBJ2-5, with D tentatively TRBD2 (5 bases). From germline, CDR1 is SNHLY and CDR2 FYNNEI. This CDR3 has 13 amino acids. Trimming stripped 10 bases from V and 2 bases from J, with 14 bases between.

CDR3 in amino acids: CASTRQGFVRYTF. The CDR3 DNA sequence: TGTGCCAGCACCCGACAGGGTTTCGTTCGCTACACCTTC. This chain uses TRBV6-5 with TRBJ1-2, with 7 bases matching TRBD1. With 7 bases clipped from V and 9 bases from J, the junction kept 11 bases outside the gene matches. Germline CDR1 is MNHEY and CDR2 is SVGAGI. This CDR3 region has 13 residues.

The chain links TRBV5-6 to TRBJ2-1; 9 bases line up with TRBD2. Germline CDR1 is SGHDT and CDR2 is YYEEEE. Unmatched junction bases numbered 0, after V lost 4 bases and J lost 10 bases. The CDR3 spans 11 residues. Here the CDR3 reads CASSGLAEQFF. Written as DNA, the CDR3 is TGTGCCAGCAGCGGACTAGCGGAGCAGTTCTTC.

The CDR3 DNA sequence: TGTGCCAGCAGCTTACTAGCCCAAGAGACCCAGTACTTC. This gives the protein CASSLLAQETQYF. The V and J genes are TRBV7-2 and TRBJ2-5, with D perhaps TRBD2 (5 bases). There are 13 residues in the CDR3. Looked up from germline, CDR1 is SGHTA and CDR2 is FQGNSA. Trimming left V 2 bases short and J 1 base short, with 5 bases between.

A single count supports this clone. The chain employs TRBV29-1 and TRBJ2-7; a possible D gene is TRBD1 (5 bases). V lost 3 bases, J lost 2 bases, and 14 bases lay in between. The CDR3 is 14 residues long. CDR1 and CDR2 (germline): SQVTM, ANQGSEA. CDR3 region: CSVDKQQTAYEQYF. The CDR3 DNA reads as TGCAGCGTTGACAAGCAGCAGACAGCCTACGAGCAGTACTTC.

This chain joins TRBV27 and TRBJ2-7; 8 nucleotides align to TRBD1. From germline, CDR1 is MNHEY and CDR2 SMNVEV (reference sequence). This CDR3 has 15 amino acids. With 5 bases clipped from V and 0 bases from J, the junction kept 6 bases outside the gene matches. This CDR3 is CASSKGQVLSYEQYF. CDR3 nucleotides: TGTGCCAGCAGTAAGGGACAGGTTCTCTCCTACGAGCAGTACTTC.